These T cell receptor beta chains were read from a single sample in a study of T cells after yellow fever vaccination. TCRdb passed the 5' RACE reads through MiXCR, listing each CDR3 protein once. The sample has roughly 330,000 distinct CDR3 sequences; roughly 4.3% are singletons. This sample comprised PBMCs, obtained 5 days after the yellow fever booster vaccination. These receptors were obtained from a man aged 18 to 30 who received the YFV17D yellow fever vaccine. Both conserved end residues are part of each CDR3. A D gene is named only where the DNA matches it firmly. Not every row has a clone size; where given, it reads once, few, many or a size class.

DNA: TGTGCCAGCAGTTTACGCCGAGCAATCGGTCTTGGCTACACCTTC
CDR3: CASSLRRAIGLGYTF
V: TRBV12-3/TRBV12-4
D: -
size: many
J: TRBJ1-2

DNA: TGTGCCAGCAGTTTCGGAGGGTACTATGGCTACACCTTC
CDR3: CASSFGGYYGYTF
V: TRBV27
D: -
size: many
J: TRBJ1-2

DNA: TGTGCCAGCAGGCGGGGGGGCCGTGAGACCCAGTACTTC
CDR3: CASRRGGRETQYF
V: TRBV6-5
D: TRBD2
size: -
J: TRBJ2-5

DNA: TGTGCCAGTAGTGTAGACAACTATGGCTACACCTTC
CDR3: CASSVDNYGYTF
V: TRBV19
D: -
size: many
J: TRBJ1-2

DNA: TGTGCCAGCAGCTTAAGTAGGGGGACTAGCGACAATGAGCAGTTCTTC
CDR3: CASSLSRGTSDNEQFF
V: TRBV7-3
D: TRBD2
size: many
J: TRBJ2-1

DNA: TGTGCCAGCAGCCAAGTAACCAGGGGGCTCGGCTACACCTTC
CDR3: CASSQVTRGLGYTF
V: TRBV3-1
D: TRBD1
size: -
J: TRBJ1-2

DNA: TGTGCCAGCTCCCAGTATGGCTCTGAAGCTTTCTTT
CDR3: CASSQYGSEAFF
V: TRBV18
D: -
size: few
J: TRBJ1-1

DNA: TGTGCCAGCAGTAGGGCCGACAGTAACAATCAGCCCCAGCATTTT
CDR3: CASSRADSNNQPQHF
V: TRBV28
D: -
size: many
J: TRBJ1-5

DNA: TGTGCCAGCAGGCACCTAGCGGGGGACCCTGAGGGGGAGACCCAGTACTTC
CDR3: CASRHLAGDPEGETQYF
V: TRBV27
D: TRBD2
size: few
J: TRBJ2-5

DNA: TGTGCCAGCAGCTACATACTTACCGGGGAGCTGTTTTTT
CDR3: CASSYILTGELFF
V: TRBV6-5
D: -
size: few
J: TRBJ2-2

DNA: TGTGCCAGCAGCTTAGCGCGGCTAGCGGGGGTTGAGACCCAGTACTTC
CDR3: CASSLARLAGVETQYF
V: TRBV7-8
D: TRBD2
size: many
J: TRBJ2-5

DNA: TGCGCCAGCAGCCAAGGGAGCGGGGGCTCCTACAATGAGCAGTTCTTC
CDR3: CASSQGSGGSYNEQFF
V: TRBV4-3
D: TRBD2
size: many
J: TRBJ2-1

DNA: TGTGCCAGCAGTGAATATCAGGGGGCTGAAGCTTTCTTT
CDR3: CASSEYQGAEAFF
V: TRBV12-3/TRBV12-4
D: TRBD1
size: few
J: TRBJ1-1

DNA: TGCGCCAGCAGCTTGTGGCGGGGGGCCACAGATACGCAGTATTTT
CDR3: CASSLWRGATDTQYF
V: TRBV5-1
D: TRBD2
size: -
J: TRBJ2-3

DNA: TGTGCCAGCAGCCAAGAATGGTCAGGGCCCCAGCATTTT
CDR3: CASSQEWSGPQHF
V: TRBV3-1
D: -
size: -
J: TRBJ1-5

DNA: TGTGCCAGTTGCCGAGGGGGTGCAATAGGCTACACCTTC
CDR3: CASCRGGAIGYTF
V: TRBV6-7
D: -
size: -
J: TRBJ1-2

DNA: TGTGCCAGCTCACGGACTGAAGGGGAGCTGTTTTTT
CDR3: CASSRTEGELFF
V: TRBV18
D: -
size: -
J: TRBJ2-2

DNA: TGTGCCAGCAGCTCCCACGGGGGAAAGACCCAGTACTTC
CDR3: CASSSHGGKTQYF
V: TRBV21-1
D: -
size: -
J: TRBJ2-5

DNA: TGTGCCAGCAGCTTAGGGTCCCATGGAGCCAAAAACATTCAGTACTTC
CDR3: CASSLGSHGAKNIQYF
V: TRBV7-9
D: -
size: many
J: TRBJ2-4

DNA: TGTGCCAGCAGCTTAGCGCACATTGACACAGATAGCAATCAGCCCCAGCATTTT
CDR3: CASSLAHIDTDSNQPQHF
V: TRBV7-9
D: -
size: few
J: TRBJ1-5

DNA: TGTGCCAGCAGTTTAGCTGCACAGCCCCAGCATTTT
CDR3: CASSLAAQPQHF
V: TRBV28
D: -
size: -
J: TRBJ1-5